These T cell receptor beta chains were read from a single sample in a study of monozygotic twins with inflammatory bowel disease. One entry per CDR3 protein, without DNA, is what TCRdb gives after re-calling the 5' RACE reads. The table for this sample gives 200,000 to 250,000 distinct CDR3 sequences. The material sequenced was blood. These receptors originate from a human donor with ulcerative colitis or Crohn's disease, or a healthy co-twin of an affected twin (not recorded which). The CDR3 runs from the conserved cysteine through the conserved F or W.

j_call v_call cdr3_length cdr3_aa
TRBJ2-7 TRBV6-5 15 CASSYSPDSSYEQYF
TRBJ2-5 TRBV4-2 18 CASSQWPDSEGALETQYF
TRBJ2-5 TRBV12-3/TRBV12-4 17 CASSLRGSTGNAETQYF
TRBJ2-3 TRBV6-1 15 CASRSWGIRTDTQYF
TRBJ2-3 TRBV7-3 14 CASSPGTGSDTQYF
TRBJ2-6 TRBV20-1 15 CSARDGVTGANVLTF
TRBJ2-7 TRBV29-1 12 CSVQGMTYEQYF
TRBJ2-3 TRBV10-3 14 CAIMSGASTDTQYF
TRBJ2-3 TRBV7-2 14 CASSPGTSGQRQYF
TRBJ1-1 TRBV4-2 15 CASSPSQGADTEAFF
TRBJ1-1 TRBV6-5 16 CASSFVGTSWRTEAFF
TRBJ2-1 TRBV5-4 18 CASSSAWTSGGAFNEQFF
TRBJ2-5 TRBV12-3/TRBV12-4 14 CASSLAGRGETQYF
TRBJ1-2 TRBV29-1 13 CSATLGQGDGYTF
TRBJ2-5 TRBV10-3 14 CATKRGSEEETQYF
TRBJ2-3 TRBV5-1 16 CASSRLQGRDTDTQYF
TRBJ2-3 TRBV7-2 15 CASSLRGTSTDTQYF
TRBJ2-7 TRBV5-1 13 CASSFDGFREQYF
TRBJ2-3 TRBV20-1 13 CSARDSGAGTQYF
TRBJ1-6 TRBV18 12 CASSAGNSPLHF
TRBJ2-1 TRBV3-1 16 CASSQWRGGQDNEQFF
TRBJ2-1 TRBV20-1 13 CSARGGLYNEQFF
TRBJ2-7 TRBV5-5 13 CASSWRWGNEQYF
TRBJ1-4 TRBV5-1 14 CASSPTTGSEKLFF
TRBJ2-1 TRBV20-1 17 CSARDPRRGSSYNEQFF
TRBJ2-7 TRBV3-1 13 CASSRQGVDEQYF
TRBJ2-3 TRBV5-1 13 CASREGRTDTQYF
TRBJ2-6 TRBV10-3 19 CAISITEYRKDSGANVLTF
TRBJ2-7 TRBV12-3/TRBV12-4 15 CASSHRNSASYEQYF
TRBJ2-1 TRBV11-3 12 CASSERGGEQFF
TRBJ2-2 TRBV14 19 CASSPRTSGAGGSTGELFF
TRBJ2-3 TRBV19 13 CASSIQHQDTQYF
TRBJ2-7 TRBV7-2 13 CASSKGTEYEQYF
TRBJ2-2 TRBV5-5 15 CASSFNDGIAGELFF
TRBJ2-3 TRBV5-1 14 CASSLDSVTDTQYF
TRBJ2-1 TRBV4-1 14 CASTRLVGYNEQFF
TRBJ2-7 TRBV29-1 14 CSVGRGNGLSEQYF
TRBJ2-1 TRBV9 12 CASSAYGGAKFF
TRBJ2-3 TRBV10-3 14 CAIKDQFATDTQYF
TRBJ2-5 TRBV6-1 16 CASSEAGRGMRETQYF